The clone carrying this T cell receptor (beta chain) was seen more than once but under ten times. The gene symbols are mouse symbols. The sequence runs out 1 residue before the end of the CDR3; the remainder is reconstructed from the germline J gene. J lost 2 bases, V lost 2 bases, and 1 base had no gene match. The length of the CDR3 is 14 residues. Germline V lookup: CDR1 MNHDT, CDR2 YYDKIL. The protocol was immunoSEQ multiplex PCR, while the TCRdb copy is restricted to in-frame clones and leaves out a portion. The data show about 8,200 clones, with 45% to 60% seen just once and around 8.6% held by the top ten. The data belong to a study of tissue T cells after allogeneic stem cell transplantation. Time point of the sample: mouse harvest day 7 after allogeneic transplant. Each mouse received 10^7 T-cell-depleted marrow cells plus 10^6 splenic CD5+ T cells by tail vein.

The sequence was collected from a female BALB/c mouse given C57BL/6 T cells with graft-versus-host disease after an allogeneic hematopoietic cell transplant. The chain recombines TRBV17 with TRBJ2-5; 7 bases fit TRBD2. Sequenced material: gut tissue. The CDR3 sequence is CASSRNWGQDTQYF. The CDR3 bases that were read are TGTGCTAGCAGTAGAAACTGGGGCCAAGACACCCAGTAC. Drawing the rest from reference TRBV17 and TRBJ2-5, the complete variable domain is DTTVKQNPRYKLARVGKPVNLICSQTMNHDTMYWYQKKPNQAPKLLLFYYDKILNREADTFEKFQSSRPNNSFCSLYIGSAGLEYSAMYLCASSRNWGQDTQYFGPGTRLLVL.